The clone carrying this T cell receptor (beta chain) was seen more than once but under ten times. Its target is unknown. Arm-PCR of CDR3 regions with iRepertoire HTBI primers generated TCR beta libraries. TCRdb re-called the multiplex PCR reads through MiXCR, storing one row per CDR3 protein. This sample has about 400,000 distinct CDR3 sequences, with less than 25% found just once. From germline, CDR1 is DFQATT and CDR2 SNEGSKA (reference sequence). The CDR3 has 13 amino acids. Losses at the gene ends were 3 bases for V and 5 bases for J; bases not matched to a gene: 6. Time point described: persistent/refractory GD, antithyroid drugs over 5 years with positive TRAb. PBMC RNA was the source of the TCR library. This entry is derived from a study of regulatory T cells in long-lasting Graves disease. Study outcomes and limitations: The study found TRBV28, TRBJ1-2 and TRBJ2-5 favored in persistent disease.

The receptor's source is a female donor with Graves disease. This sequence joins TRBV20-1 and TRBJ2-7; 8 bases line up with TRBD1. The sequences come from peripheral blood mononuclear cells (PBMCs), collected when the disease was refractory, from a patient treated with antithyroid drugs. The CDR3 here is CSASRQGNDEQYF. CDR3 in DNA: TGCAGTGCTAGTAGACAGGGGAACGACGAGCAGTACTTC.